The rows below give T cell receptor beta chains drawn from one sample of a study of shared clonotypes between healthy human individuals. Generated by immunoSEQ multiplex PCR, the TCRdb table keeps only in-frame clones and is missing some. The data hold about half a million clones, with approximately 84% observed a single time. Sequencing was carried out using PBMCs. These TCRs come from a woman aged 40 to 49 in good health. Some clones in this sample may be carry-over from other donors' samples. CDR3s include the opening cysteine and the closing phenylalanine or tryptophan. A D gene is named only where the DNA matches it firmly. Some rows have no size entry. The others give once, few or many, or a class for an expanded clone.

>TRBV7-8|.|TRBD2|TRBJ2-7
CASSLPPPGSGRLFEQYF
TGTGCCAGCAGCTTACCCCCCCCCGGTAGCGGGAGATTATTCGAGCAGTACTTC
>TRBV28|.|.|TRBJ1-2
CASSESLVNYGYTF
TGTGCCAGCAGCGAGTCTCTGGTAAACTATGGCTACACCTTC
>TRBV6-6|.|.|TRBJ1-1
CASSYGVARGNTEAFF
TGTGCCAGCAGTTACGGGGTGGCCAGGGGGAACACTGAAGCTTTCTTT
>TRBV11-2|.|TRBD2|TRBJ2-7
CASSIGTSGAEQYF
TGTGCCAGCAGCATCGGGACTAGCGGGGCCGAGCAGTACTTC
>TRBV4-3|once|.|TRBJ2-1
CASSQENNYNEQFF
TGCGCCAGCAGCCAAGAAAACAACTACAATGAGCAGTTCTTC
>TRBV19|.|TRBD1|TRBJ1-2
CASSKRQGADYGYTF
TGTGCCAGTAGTAAAAGACAGGGGGCGGACTATGGCTACACCTTC
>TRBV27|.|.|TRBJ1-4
CASSSLQVGRLFF
TGTGCCAGCAGTTCGTTACAGGTCGGAAGGCTGTTTTTT
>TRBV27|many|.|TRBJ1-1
CASSLTPGQRGNTEAFF
TGTGCCAGCAGTTTAACCCCAGGACAAAGGGGGAACACTGAAGCTTTCTTT
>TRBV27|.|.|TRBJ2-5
CASSLTDGTYGQYF
TGTGCCAGCAGCCTTACGGACGGGACCTACGGGCAGTACTTC
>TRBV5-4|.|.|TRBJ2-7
CASSATGFTYEQYF
TGTGCCAGCAGCGCCACCGGATTTACCTACGAGCAGTACTTC
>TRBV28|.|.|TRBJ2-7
CATFRGLSEQYF
TGTGCCACCTTTCGGGGGTTAAGCGAGCAGTACTTC
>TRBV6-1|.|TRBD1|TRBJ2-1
CASSATGVGNEQFF
TGTGCCAGCAGTGCGACAGGGGTTGGGAATGAGCAGTTCTTC
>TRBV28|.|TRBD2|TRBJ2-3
CASSQPSGTSTDTQYF
TGTGCCAGCAGCCAACCTAGCGGGACTAGCACAGATACGCAGTATTTT
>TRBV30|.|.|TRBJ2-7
CAWTRRGSYEQYF
TGTGCCTGGACTAGGCGGGGATCCTACGAGCAGTACTTC
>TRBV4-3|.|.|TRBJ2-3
CASSQGPTEITQYF
TGCGCCAGCAGCCAGGGGCCGACAGAGATTACGCAGTATTTT
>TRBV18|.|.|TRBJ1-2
CASSPVGENYGYTF
TGTGCCAGCTCACCAGTGGGGGAGAACTATGGCTACACCTTC
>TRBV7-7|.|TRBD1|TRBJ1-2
CASKGTGPYFNYGYTF
TGTGCTAGCAAAGGGACAGGTCCTTATTTTAACTATGGCTACACCTTC
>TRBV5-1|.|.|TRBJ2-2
CASSLDLGGELFF
TGCGCCAGCAGCTTGGACCTTGGCGGGGAGCTGTTTTTT
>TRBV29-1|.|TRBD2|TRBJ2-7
CSTITSGASYEQYF
TGCAGCACAATTACTAGCGGAGCCTCCTACGAGCAGTACTTC
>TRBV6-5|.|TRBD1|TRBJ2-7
CASRKGQVRNEQYF
TGTGCCAGCAGAAAGGGACAGGTTAGGAACGAGCAGTACTTC
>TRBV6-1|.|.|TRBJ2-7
CASSGSPEDEQYF
TGTGCCAGCAGTGGGTCGCCCGAGGACGAGCAGTACTTC
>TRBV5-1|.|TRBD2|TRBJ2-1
CASSVGTSGRGNEQFF
TGCGCCAGCAGCGTAGGGACTAGCGGGAGGGGAAATGAGCAGTTCTTC
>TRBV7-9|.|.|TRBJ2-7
CASSLAAQGYEQYF
TGTGCCAGCAGCTTAGCTGCCCAGGGCTACGAGCAGTACTTC
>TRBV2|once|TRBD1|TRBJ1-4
CASMARGQGREKLFF
TGTGCCAGCATGGCCCGGGGACAGGGACGAGAAAAACTGTTTTTT
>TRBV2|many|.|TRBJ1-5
CASSEQGSNQPQHF
TGTGCCAGCAGTGAACAGGGTAGCAATCAGCCCCAGCATTTT
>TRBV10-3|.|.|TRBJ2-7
CAISEVDEQYF
TGTGCCATCAGTGAGGTGGACGAGCAGTACTTC
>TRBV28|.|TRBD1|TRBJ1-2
CASRGTAFYGYTF
TGTGCCAGCAGGGGGACAGCCTTTTATGGCTACACCTTC
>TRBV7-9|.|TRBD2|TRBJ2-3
CASSRSGLAGGADTQYF
TGTGCCAGCAGCCGTAGCGGACTAGCGGGGGGCGCAGATACGCAGTATTTT
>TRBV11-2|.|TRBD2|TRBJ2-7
CASDSGSSYEQYF
TGTGCCTCAGACAGCGGGAGCTCCTACGAGCAGTACTTC
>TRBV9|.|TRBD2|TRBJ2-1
CASSPRGLAGPDEQFF
TGTGCCAGCAGCCCTCGGGGGCTAGCGGGACCGGATGAGCAGTTCTTC
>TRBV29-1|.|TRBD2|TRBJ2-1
CSVETSGMSGYNEQFF
TGCAGCGTTGAGACTAGCGGGATGTCGGGCTACAATGAGCAGTTCTTC
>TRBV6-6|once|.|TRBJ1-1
CASSYSASGVEAFF
TGTGCCAGCAGTTACTCGGCTTCAGGGGTTGAAGCTTTCTTT
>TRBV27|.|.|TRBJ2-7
CASSRDNSYEQYF
TGTGCCAGCAGTCGGGACAACTCCTACGAGCAGTACTTC
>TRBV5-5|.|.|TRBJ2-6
CASSLDSLSGANVLTF
TGTGCCAGCAGCTTGGACAGCCTCTCTGGGGCCAACGTCCTGACTTTC
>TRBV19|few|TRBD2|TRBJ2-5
CASSSGQGRTSGSRETQYF
TGTGCCAGTAGCTCGGGACAGGGAAGGACTAGCGGGAGTCGAGAGACCCAGTACTTC
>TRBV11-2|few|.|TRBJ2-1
CASGPGRALYNEQFF
TGTGCCAGCGGGCCGGGGCGGGCCCTCTACAATGAGCAGTTCTTC
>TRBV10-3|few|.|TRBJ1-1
CAISESDTHTEAFF
TGTGCCATCAGTGAGTCGGACACACACACTGAAGCTTTCTTT
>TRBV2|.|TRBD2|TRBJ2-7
CASKRDGGEQYF
TGTGCCAGCAAGCGGGATGGCGGCGAGCAGTACTTC
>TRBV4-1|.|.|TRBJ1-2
CASSQDPNVGVRGYTF
TGCGCCAGCAGCCAAGATCCCAATGTGGGGGTTCGTGGCTACACCTTC
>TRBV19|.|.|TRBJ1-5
CASSILVQGVQPQHF
TGTGCCAGTAGTATTCTGGTCCAGGGAGTACAGCCCCAGCATTTT
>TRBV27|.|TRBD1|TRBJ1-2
CASSPTDREGGYTF
TGTGCCAGCAGTCCGACCGACAGGGAAGGGGGCTACACCTTC
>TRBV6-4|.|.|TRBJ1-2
CASSPYGSHGKTYGF
TGTGCCAGCAGTCCCTATGGCTCACACGGAAAGACCTATGGCTTC
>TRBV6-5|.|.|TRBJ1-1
CASSYLRNSPNTEAFF
TGTGCCAGCAGTTATCTCCGCAACAGTCCGAACACTGAAGCTTTCTTT
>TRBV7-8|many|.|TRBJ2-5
CASSPTRMGRYQETQYF
TGTGCCAGCAGCCCAACCCGGATGGGAAGGTACCAAGAGACCCAGTACTTC
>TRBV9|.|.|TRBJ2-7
CASSVGTGSSYEQYF
TGTGCCAGCAGCGTAGGGACGGGGAGCTCCTACGAGCAGTACTTC
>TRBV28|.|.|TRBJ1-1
CGVKGTEAFF
TGTGGCGTAAAAGGCACTGAAGCTTTCTTT
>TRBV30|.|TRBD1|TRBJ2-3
CAWSWGQGLGDTQYF
TGTGCCTGGAGTTGGGGACAGGGTTTGGGAGATACGCAGTATTTT
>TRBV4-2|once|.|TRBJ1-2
CATLRTPYGYTF
TGTGCCACCCTCCGGACCCCCTATGGCTACACCTTC
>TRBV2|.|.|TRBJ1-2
CASSERQGWGYTF
TGTGCCAGCAGTGAAAGGCAGGGTTGGGGCTACACCTTC
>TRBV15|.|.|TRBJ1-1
CATSKGQINTEAFF
TGTGCCACCAGCAAGGGACAAATAAACACTGAAGCTTTCTTT
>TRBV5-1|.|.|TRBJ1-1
CASSTSDRNTEAFF
TGCGCCAGCAGCACTTCAGACAGGAACACTGAAGCTTTCTTT